This T cell receptor beta chain was found in a study of blood T cells in healthy people across ages. Findings of the study overall: Any changes in expanded clonotypes were possibly confounded, as donor CMV status remained unknown. Estimates of diversity drawn from one million T cells were considered underestimates.

A minimum of 6 million PBMCs was isolated per sample. The trim removed 4 bases at V and 4 bases at J, leaving 4 bases unmatched. This CDR3 spans 15 amino acids. Looked up from germline, CDR1 is SGHRS and CDR2 is YFSETQ. A J-beta primer mix and a sample-barcoded 5' primer were used in a second PCR of about 6 to 12 cycles. Tags on each cDNA molecule came from a template-switch adaptor with 12 random nucleotides. In TCRdb, the 5' RACE reads were re-called with MiXCR into one record per CDR3 protein. The table includes about 640,000 distinct CDR3 sequences, roughly 31% detected once. This clonotype was seen repeatedly, ten times or more. Its antigen is not identified.

This TCR derives from a woman older than 75 in good health. This chain uses TRBV5-1 with TRBJ2-3; 12 bases are shared with TRBD2. Sequencing input: blood. CDR3 coding DNA: TGCGCCAGCAGCCCTAGCGGGGGGGCGGCAGATACGCAGTATTTT. Translating gives CASSPSGGAADTQYF.